Listed below are T cell receptor beta chains from one sample, sequenced in a study of Graves' ophthalmopathy and Graves' hyperthyroidism. TCRdb re-analysed the multiplex PCR reads in MiXCR, keeping a single row per CDR3 protein. The repertoire holds around 470,000 distinct CDR3 sequences, roughly 14% seen once, with approximately 9.8% in the top ten. The sample was blood. The receptors were gathered from a woman aged 25 to 45 with Graves' ophthalmopathy. CDR3s include the opening cysteine and the closing phenylalanine or tryptophan. D genes are given only for firm matches. Size tells how often a clone was seen (once, few, many) or the class of an expanded clone, and some rows leave it out.

J: TRBJ2-2
D: TRBD1
V: TRBV11-1
length: 16
size: -
CDR3: CASSQPGQGNTGELFF
DNA: TGTGCCAGCAGCCAACCGGGACAGGGAAACACCGGGGAGCTGTTTTTT

J: TRBJ1-5
D: -
V: TRBV28
length: 16
size: many
CDR3: CASKPLSRAGNQPQHF
DNA: TGTGCCAGCAAACCCCTTTCCAGGGCCGGCAATCAGCCCCAGCATTTT

J: TRBJ1-5
D: -
V: TRBV30
length: 15
size: -
CDR3: CAWSVPYSLNQPQHF
DNA: TGTGCCTGGAGTGTACCCTACAGTCTCAATCAGCCCCAGCATTTT

J: TRBJ2-5
D: -
V: TRBV11-1
length: 14
size: many
CDR3: CASSLLPKGGTQYF
DNA: TGTGCCAGCAGCTTACTGCCCAAAGGGGGGACCCAGTACTTC

J: TRBJ1-1
D: TRBD1
V: TRBV11-2
length: 15
size: many
CDR3: CASSLDGTGNTEAFF
DNA: TGTGCCAGCAGCTTAGATGGGACAGGGAACACTGAAGCTTTCTTT

J: TRBJ1-1
D: -
V: TRBV24-1
length: 14
size: few
CDR3: CATSRDTPNTEAFF
DNA: TGTGCCACCAGTAGGGACACCCCAAACACTGAAGCTTTCTTT

J: TRBJ2-7
D: TRBD2
V: TRBV19
length: 16
size: -
CDR3: CASSIDLTSGTYEQYF
DNA: TGTGCCAGTAGTATAGATCTGACTAGCGGGACATACGAGCAGTACTTC

J: TRBJ2-5
D: TRBD2
V: TRBV9
length: 16
size: many
CDR3: CASSDGSAGEQETQYF
DNA: TGTGCCAGCAGCGACGGGTCGGCGGGGGAACAAGAGACCCAGTACTTC

J: TRBJ2-1
D: TRBD2
V: TRBV9
length: 16
size: -
CDR3: CASSKTRLAGYNEQFF
DNA: TGTGCCAGCAGCAAAACCCGACTAGCGGGATACAATGAGCAGTTCTTC

J: TRBJ1-1
D: -
V: TRBV6-1
length: 14
size: once
CDR3: CASTSGREDTEAFF
DNA: TGTGCCAGCACCTCAGGGCGGGAGGACACTGAAGCTTTCTTT

J: TRBJ1-1
D: -
V: TRBV28
length: 14
size: many
CDR3: CASGTPIQATEAFF
DNA: TGTGCCAGCGGGACCCCAATCCAGGCCACTGAAGCTTTCTTT

J: TRBJ1-2
D: -
V: TRBV11-2
length: 15
size: -
CDR3: CASSYRDATLGGYTF
DNA: TGTGCCAGCAGCTACCGGGATGCAACCCTTGGTGGCTACACCTTC

J: TRBJ1-1
D: -
V: TRBV6-5
length: 13
size: many
CDR3: CASGQFLNTEAFF
DNA: TGTGCCAGTGGACAATTCTTGAACACTGAAGCTTTCTTT

J: TRBJ2-2
D: -
V: TRBV10-3
length: 13
size: few
CDR3: CAITAGNTGELFF
DNA: TGTGCCATCACGGCGGGGAACACCGGGGAGCTGTTTTTT

J: TRBJ1-6
D: TRBD1
V: TRBV30
length: 15
size: few
CDR3: CAWSVGQNYILPLHF
DNA: TGTGCCTGGAGCGTGGGACAGAACTATATCTTACCCCTCCACTTT

J: TRBJ1-3
D: TRBD1
V: TRBV9
length: 16
size: -
CDR3: CASSVGQGVSGNTLYF
DNA: TGTGCCAGCAGCGTTGGACAGGGCGTCTCTGGAAACACCTTATATTTT

J: TRBJ2-2
D: -
V: TRBV11-2
length: 12
size: many
CDR3: CASSLQRGELFF
DNA: TGTGCCAGCAGCTTGCAACGCGGGGAGCTGTTTTTT

J: TRBJ2-2
D: -
V: TRBV6-1
length: 13
size: many
CDR3: CASSRGATGELFF
DNA: TGTGCCAGCAGCCGCGGGGCCACCGGGGAGCTGTTTTTT

J: TRBJ1-6
D: -
V: TRBV28
length: 15
size: many
CDR3: CASIYLRGDNSPLHF
DNA: TGTGCCAGCATTTATCTGCGGGGGGATAATTCACCCCTCCACTTT

J: TRBJ1-1
D: -
V: TRBV20-1
length: 14
size: many
CDR3: CSARGPGVDTEAFF
DNA: TGCAGTGCTAGGGGTCCAGGGGTGGACACTGAAGCTTTCTTT

J: TRBJ1-6
D: -
V: TRBV7-8
length: 14
size: -
CDR3: CASSLGALNSPLHF
DNA: TGTGCCAGCAGCTTAGGAGCCCTAAATTCACCCCTCCACTTT

J: TRBJ1-5
D: -
V: TRBV27
length: 14
size: many
CDR3: CASSLVDSNQPQHF
DNA: TGTGCCAGCAGTTTAGTGGATAGCAATCAGCCCCAGCATTTT

J: TRBJ1-6
D: TRBD1
V: TRBV6-1
length: 15
size: many
CDR3: CASSEEGAPSSPLHF
DNA: TGTGCCAGCAGTGAAGAGGGGGCGCCGAGTTCACCCCTCCACTTT

J: TRBJ2-7
D: TRBD2
V: TRBV12-3/TRBV12-4
length: 14
size: many
CDR3: CASSLIAGGHEQYF
DNA: TGTGCCAGCAGTTTGATCGCGGGGGGGCACGAGCAGTACTTC

J: TRBJ2-7
D: TRBD1
V: TRBV29-1
length: 17
size: many
CDR3: CSLLRDSRERSSYEQYF
DNA: TGCAGCTTACTCCGGGACAGCCGAGAGCGCAGCTCCTACGAGCAGTACTTC

J: TRBJ1-5
D: TRBD1
V: TRBV10-2
length: 16
size: many
CDR3: CASSEPTGAAGGPQHF
DNA: TGCGCCAGCAGTGAGCCCACAGGGGCCGCCGGAGGGCCCCAGCATTTT

J: TRBJ1-2
D: -
V: TRBV2
length: 14
size: many
CDR3: CASSFRQASYGYTF
DNA: TGTGCCAGCAGCTTCCGACAGGCCTCATATGGCTACACCTTC

J: TRBJ1-5
D: -
V: TRBV11-2
length: 14
size: many
CDR3: CASSLNRHNQPQHF
DNA: TGTGCCAGCAGCTTAAACAGGCATAATCAGCCCCAGCATTTT

J: TRBJ2-7
D: TRBD1
V: TRBV28
length: 16
size: -
CDR3: CASSLPPGQGSYEQYF
DNA: TGTGCCAGCAGCTTACCTCCGGGACAGGGGTCTTACGAGCAGTACTTC

J: TRBJ2-2
D: -
V: TRBV3-1
length: 15
size: many
CDR3: CASSPIGGSTGELFF
DNA: TGTGCCAGCAGCCCGATAGGGGGATCCACCGGGGAGCTGTTTTTT

J: TRBJ1-5
D: TRBD1
V: TRBV20-1
length: 21
size: few
CDR3: CSARVPGTGEPSPYSNQPQHF
DNA: TGCAGTGCTAGGGTGCCCGGGACAGGAGAACCCAGCCCCTATAGCAATCAGCCCCAGCATTTT

J: TRBJ2-5
D: TRBD1
V: TRBV7-9
length: 14
size: many
CDR3: CASSSRQGRETQYF
DNA: TGTGCCAGCAGCTCAAGACAGGGGCGGGAGACCCAGTACTTC

J: TRBJ2-2
D: -
V: TRBV19
length: 13
size: many
CDR3: CASSIYSTGELFF
DNA: TGTGCCAGTAGTATATATAGCACCGGGGAGCTGTTTTTT

J: TRBJ2-2
D: -
V: TRBV11-2
length: 16
size: many
CDR3: CASSLLRASNTGELFF
DNA: TGTGCCAGCAGCTTACTGCGGGCTTCGAACACCGGGGAGCTGTTTTTT

J: TRBJ1-6
D: -
V: TRBV6-1
length: 18
size: -
CDR3: CASSESGGVVSYNSHLHF
DNA: TGTGCCAGCAGTGAAAGCGGAGGGGTAGTTTCCTATAATTCACACCTCCACTTT

J: TRBJ2-4
D: -
V: TRBV6-1
length: 14
size: many
CDR3: CASSETRAKNIQYF
DNA: TGTGCCAGCAGTGAGACACGGGCCAAAAACATTCAGTACTTC

J: TRBJ1-2
D: TRBD1
V: TRBV28
length: 16
size: many
CDR3: CASSFIRDRSNYGYTF
DNA: TGTGCCAGCAGTTTCATCCGGGACAGATCTAACTATGGCTACACCTTC